The rows below give T cell receptor beta chains drawn from one sample of a study of T cells in Graves' hyperthyroidism and ophthalmopathy. TCRdb reprocessed the multiplex PCR reads with MiXCR, giving one entry per CDR3 protein. This table has 450,000 to 650,000 distinct CDR3 sequences, 13% to 15% appearing once. The source material was blood. The receptors shown here come from a woman between 18 and 30 years old with Graves' ophthalmopathy. CDR3s include the opening cysteine and the closing phenylalanine or tryptophan. The order of the fields is clone size, J gene, V gene, CDR3 protein. The listing skips clone size in some rows; elsewhere it reads once, few, many or a size class.

many,TRBJ2-7,TRBV28,CASSPSLAGIAYEQYF
NA,TRBJ1-1,TRBV5-4,CASSLPGRRRTFF
NA,TRBJ2-3,TRBV9,CASTVAGTSTDTQYF
many,TRBJ2-4,TRBV11-2,CASSLVAGDSGAKNIQYF
many,TRBJ1-5,TRBV28,CASNLGQGNQPQHF
few,TRBJ2-7,TRBV9,CASSAQGVLHEQYF
few,TRBJ2-7,TRBV28,CASSTRVPRYEQYF
NA,TRBJ1-6,TRBV28,CASSLWGDEDGNKALHF
few,TRBJ2-3,TRBV4-1,CASSQGVIRQSLTDTQYF
NA,TRBJ2-5,TRBV4-1,CASSQARLAGGAETQYF
many,TRBJ1-1,TRBV6-2/TRBV6-3,CASSYSRGYMNTEAFF
NA,TRBJ2-5,TRBV15,CATSRGNTGKETQYF
few,TRBJ2-7,TRBV6-5,CASSWAETYEQYF
many,TRBJ2-1,TRBV28,CASSPRRGGSSYNEQFF
many,TRBJ2-1,TRBV6-6,CASSYRSGLAGSSYNEQFF
many,TRBJ2-1,TRBV7-8,CASSLVGLAAVRAYNEQFF
NA,TRBJ2-2,TRBV20-1,CSARDPEASGRSGELFF
many,TRBJ1-2,TRBV12-3/TRBV12-4,CASSSDPANYGYTF
many,TRBJ2-3,TRBV24-1,CATSDPHRGAMTDTQYF
few,TRBJ2-1,TRBV7-9,CASSFVLAGVGPYNEQFF
many,TRBJ2-7,TRBV20-1,CSAGGTSGTYEQYF
few,TRBJ2-5,TRBV2,CASSEGGDETQYF
many,TRBJ1-1,TRBV5-6,CASSLRQGAGTEAFF
many,TRBJ1-4,TRBV2,CASSGTDKTNEKLFF
few,TRBJ2-3,TRBV5-1,CASSWGQDFTDTQYF
few,TRBJ1-2,TRBV7-9,CASSLFPFTGSRMGYGYTF
NA,TRBJ1-3,TRBV29-1,CSVVRGSGNTIYF
many,TRBJ2-5,TRBV6-1,CASSGGQGAGETQYF
NA,TRBJ2-2,TRBV3-1,CASSSDLSSGRSNTGELFF
NA,TRBJ2-7,TRBV4-1,CASSHVVPLSEQYF
many,TRBJ2-5,TRBV11-2,CASSSDRPPFGDQETQYF
once,TRBJ1-1,TRBV4-3,CASSRQVFHQGYTEAFF
many,TRBJ2-1,TRBV12-3/TRBV12-4,CASSPGNSGTYNEQFF
NA,TRBJ2-1,TRBV19,CASTRTSGVNEQFF
many,TRBJ2-4,TRBV5-6,CASTTFRGGIGRNIQYF
NA,TRBJ2-3,TRBV19,CASSILGAGTTDTQYF
once,TRBJ2-5,TRBV24-1,CATSDWGTQETQYF
many,TRBJ2-3,TRBV11-3,CASSALGHGGMRDTQYF
many,TRBJ1-1,TRBV7-9,CASSLAGGAEAFF
NA,TRBJ1-1,TRBV19,CASSIAVTLNTEAFF
many,TRBJ2-4,TRBV27,CASSPAKNIQYF
NA,TRBJ1-5,TRBV3-1,CASSQVGGRGNQPQHF
NA,TRBJ1-2,TRBV13,CASSSPPIDGYTF